The 10 T cell receptor beta chains in this list originate from one sample, sequenced in a study of immune characteristics of hereditary and idiopathic chronic pancreatitis. Chronic pancreatitis tissue was collected during total pancreatectomy with islet autotransplantation. The repertoire was sequenced with immunoSEQ multiplex PCR; TCRdb's copy has only in-frame clones and lacks some. In the table there are about 1,700 clones, about 77% of which are singletons. Sequences were obtained from pancreas tissue with hereditary chronic pancreatitis. These receptor sequences come from a human donor with chronic pancreatitis.

The V gene is TRBV28, the J gene TRBJ2-2; 10 nucleotides align to TRBD2. Germline V gene sequence: CDR1 MDHEN, CDR2 SYDVKM. The CDR3 is 16 residues long. The V gene end was trimmed by 2 bases and the J gene end by 4 bases; junction bases not matched to a gene: 4. CDR3 sequence (DNA): TGTGCCAGCAGTTTAGCGAGCGGGGGGGCCACCGGGGAGCTGTTTTTT. Translation: CASSLASGGATGELFF.

This clone was recorded once. The CDR3 is CATSDPGQGLRDTQYF. The CDR3 region has the DNA TGTGCCACCAGTGATCCCGGACAGGGCCTTAGGGATACGCAGTATTTT. This chain joins TRBV24-1 and TRBJ2-3, with 8 positions matching TRBD1. Losses at the gene ends were 3 bases for V and 6 bases for J; bases not matched to a gene: 10. CDR1 and CDR2 (germline): KGHDR, SFDVKD. The CDR3 is made up of 16 amino acids.

The chain recombines TRBV9 with TRBJ2-5, with 7 bases matching TRBD2. The CDR3 is 15 residues long. Germline CDR1 and CDR2: SGDLS and YYNGEE. The J segment lost 5 bases and the V segment lost 3 bases, leaving 10 bases of the junction unmatched. CDR3 sequence (DNA): TGTGCCAGCAGCGCCTACAGCGGGGAAGGGGAGACCCAGTACTTC. Translating it yields CASSAYSGEGETQYF.

This rearrangement joins TRBV27 to TRBJ1-1, with TRBD1 matching 7 bases. The CDR3 runs to 15 residues. CDR1 is MNHEY, CDR2 SMNVEV, per germline (reference sequence). Germline trimming cut 4 bases from V and 4 bases from J; bases unmatched to any gene: 9. The chain's CDR3 is CASSSSGGRGTEAFF. Here the CDR3 DNA reads TGTGCCAGCAGTTCCTCAGGGGGAAGGGGCACTGAAGCTTTCTTT.

This sequence joins TRBV19 and TRBJ1-4, with unresolved D. This CDR3 comprises 13 residues. The germline gives CDR1 LNHDA, CDR2 SQIVND (reference sequence). The V end was cut by 5 bases, the J end by 6 bases, with 10 bases between. CDR3 bases: TGTGCCAGTAGTGTCCACGGTTATGAAAAACTGTTTTTT. Its protein is CASSVHGYEKLFF.

The V gene is TRBV7-2, the J gene TRBJ1-1; D not resolved. The CDR3 is made up of 14 amino acids. Looked up from germline, CDR1 is SGHTA and CDR2 is FQGNSA. V dropped 6 bases and J dropped 7 bases, with 18 bases sitting between them. The CDR3 DNA reads as TGTGCCAGCAGGAGTGGGCGCAATTGGGGTGAAGCTTTCTTT. This sequence encodes CASRSGRNWGEAFF.

This sequence joins TRBV7-2 and TRBJ2-7; weak D call: TRBD1 (6 bases). CDR3 size: 16 residues. The germline CDR1 and CDR2 sequences are SGHTA and FQGNSA. Trimming removed 5 bases from V and 0 bases from J, with 17 bases in between. The CDR3 region is CASSPAFVRGSYEQYF. Written as DNA, the CDR3 is TGTGCCAGCAGCCCAGCATTCGTCAGGGGCTCCTACGAGCAGTACTTC.

The chain joins TRBV3-1 (or the pseudogene TRBV3-2) to TRBJ2-4, with D possibly being TRBD2 (5 bases). Trimming took off 5 bases at V and 4 bases at J, with 21 bases between the two ends. Germline V gene data show CDR1 as LGHDT and CDR2 as YNNKEL (reference sequence). The CDR3 totals 17 residues. This chain's CDR3 is CASSSRDPICKKNIQYF. The CDR3 coding sequence is TGTGCCAGCAGCTCGAGGGATCCCATTTGCAAAAAAAACATTCAGTACTTC.

To note about this clone: The same CDR3 also results from other DNA sequences found in this sample. This chain connects TRBV5-4 to TRBJ2-6; TRBD2 might be the D (5 bases). From germline, CDR1 is SGHNT and CDR2 YYREEE (reference sequence). This CDR3 region has 15 residues. Trimming left V 4 bases short and J 3 bases short, with 11 bases between. The chain's CDR3 is CASSLTGFGANVLTF. CDR3 bases: TGTGCCAGCAGCCTGACGGGGTTTGGGGCCAACGTCCTGACTTTC.

The CDR3 is CASSWGTSGGTDTQYF. The CDR3 DNA reads TGTGCCAGCAGTTGGGGGACTAGCGGGGGCACAGATACGCAGTATTTT. This chain connects TRBV27 to TRBJ2-3; TRBD2 matches at 13 bases. The CDR3 has 16 amino acids. CDR1 is MNHEY, CDR2 SMNVEV, per germline (reference sequence). Trimming cost V 4 bases and J 1 base; bases outside gene matches: 2.